Listed here are 26 T cell receptor beta chains from one sample, sequenced in a study of post-analysis software for immune sequencing data. Study results and caveats: When patients were compared with controls, five TRBV segments were more frequent, TRBV5-6, TRBV5-1 and TRBV20-1 among them.

Their target antigens are unknown. Built from TCR beta cDNA, the libraries had unique molecular identifiers in them. MiXCR, run by TCRdb on the PCR reads, gives a single entry per CDR3 protein. The sample consists of roughly 570,000 distinct CDR3 sequences, around 34% of them appearing once. Sequencing was carried out using blood. These receptors were taken from a girl aged 2-17 years with multiple sclerosis.

In its sample, this clonotype was seen a few times. The chain links TRBV29-1 to TRBJ2-5; 7 bases are a match to TRBD1. CDR3 size: 13 residues. Losses at the gene ends were 5 bases for V and 1 base for J; bases not matched to a gene: 4. Germline V lookup: CDR1 SQVTM, CDR2 ANQGSEA. The CDR3 nucleotides are TGCAGCGTTCCCCCAGGGGGCCAAGAGACCCAGTACTTC. This translates into CSVPPGGQETQYF.

This chain connects TRBV9 to TRBJ1-1; D is unclear. The V end was cut by 6 bases, the J end by 6 bases, with 15 bases between. The CDR3 extends over 13 amino acids. The germline gives CDR1 SGDLS, CDR2 YYNGEE. CDR3 sequence: CASNPRVSPEAFF. The CDR3 DNA sequence: TGTGCCAGCAATCCGCGAGTCAGTCCTGAAGCTTTCTTT.

V usage is TRBV14 and J usage is TRBJ2-7, with 7 bases aligning to TRBD1. CDR3 size: 14 residues. Germline CDR1 SGHDN, CDR2 FVKESK. The V segment lost 4 bases and the J segment 4 bases; nucleotides outside the gene matches: 7. The CDR3 reads CASSLQGGWYEQYF. The CDR3 DNA is TGTGCCAGCAGCCTACAAGGGGGCTGGTACGAGCAGTACTTC.

The chain links TRBV6-2 or TRBV6-3 to TRBJ2-4; D could derive from TRBD1 or TRBD2 (5 bases each). Germline assignment: CDR1 MNHEY and CDR2 SVGEGT. The CDR3 spans 15 residues. V lost 3 bases, J lost 1 base, and 10 bases lay in between. CDR3 in DNA: TGTGCCAGCAGTTATACGGGGACCGCCAAAAACATTCAGTACTTC. As protein: CASSYTGTAKNIQYF.

The J gene is TRBJ2-4, the V gene TRBV5-1; a weak D match, TRBD2 (6 bases). In germline, CDR1 is SGHRS, CDR2 YFSETQ. V was cut by 0 bases and J by 10 bases, with 17 bases left in between. This CDR3 comprises 15 residues. The CDR3 DNA reads as TGCGCCAGCAGCTTGGTAGGGCGCGGGGCCTATATTCAGTACTTC. Protein: CASSLVGRGAYIQYF.

This clonotype has ten or more counts. The chain uses TRBV7-9 and TRBJ2-1; D is undetermined. Trimming cost V 5 bases and J 3 bases, with 17 bases left between them. Germline V gene sequence: CDR1 SEHNR, CDR2 FQNEAQ (reference sequence). The CDR3 is 16 residues long. DNA for the CDR3: TGTGCCAGCAGCCCCCTACCCTCGGACGGCTACAATGAGCAGTTCTTC. Translation: CASSPLPSDGYNEQFF. The full variable domain, with the rest looked up from reference TRBV7-9 and TRBJ2-1, is DTGVSQNPRHKITKRGQNVTFRCDPISEHNRLYWYRQTLGQGPEFLTYFQNEAQLEKSRLLSDRFSAERPKGSFSTLEIQRTEQGDSAMYLCASSPLPSDGYNEQFFGPGTRLTVL.

This clonotype turned up a few times. The rearrangement joins TRBV12-3 or TRBV12-4 to TRBJ2-3; 7 nucleotides agree with TRBD2. J lost 2 bases, V lost 3 bases, and 8 bases had no gene match. This CDR3 region has 16 residues. The CDR3 is CASSLMGGGYTDTQYF. The DNA for the CDR3 is TGTGCCAGCAGTTTGATGGGGGGGGGATACACAGATACGCAGTATTTT.

This clonotype appeared a few times. In DNA form, the CDR3 reads TGTGCCAGCAGCCAACGGGACAGGGTGATCAATGAGCAGTTCTTC. Amino acid sequence: CASSQRDRVINEQFF. The chain couples TRBV3-1 to TRBJ2-1; TRBD1 aligns across 9 bases. The CDR3 length is 15 residues. V lost 2 bases, J lost 6 bases, and 5 bases stayed unmatched. Germline loops: CDR1 LGHDT, CDR2 YNNKEL (reference sequence).

This rearrangement joins TRBV12-3 or TRBV12-4 to TRBJ2-2; D remains ambiguous. The V and J ends lost 0 bases and 6 bases respectively, with 11 bases between them. The CDR3 covers 15 residues. In nucleotides, the CDR3 is TGTGCCAGCAGTTTAGCGACGGCTGGGGCCGGGGAGCTGTTTTTT. It is translated as CASSLATAGAGELFF.

This clonotype turned up a few times. The chain couples TRBV7-8 to TRBJ1-5, with a possible D match to TRBD1 (6 bases). Trimming took 4 bases from V and 3 from J, leaving 22 bases between them. Germline V gene sequence: CDR1 SGHVS, CDR2 FQNEAQ. This CDR3 region has 18 residues. CDR3 nucleotides: TGTGCCAGCAGCTCCACTAGACTCCCGGGACAAGCCAATCAGCCCCAGCATTTT. Its translation is CASSSTRLPGQANQPQHF.

Only one count was recorded for this clonotype. The chain recombines TRBV9 with TRBJ1-2, with 7 bases matching TRBD1. The CDR3 sequence is 16 residues long. Germline V gives CDR1 SGDLS, CDR2 YYNGEE. The J segment lost 4 bases and the V segment lost 0 bases, leaving 9 bases of the junction unmatched. CDR3 coding DNA: TGTGCCAGCAGCGTAGAGGGCAGGGGGAAGGGCTATGGCTACACCTTC. It encodes CASSVEGRGKGYGYTF.

This clonotype was observed a handful of times. The chain employs TRBV15 and TRBJ2-5, with 7 bases that match TRBD2. J lost 4 bases, V lost 0 bases, and 8 bases had no gene match. The CDR3 has 16 amino acids. CDR1 LNHNV and CDR2 YYDKDF come from the germline V gene (reference sequence). The CDR3 DNA is TGTGCCACCAGCAGAGATCGGGGCGGGGGTGGAGAGACCCAGTACTTC. This gives the protein CATSRDRGGGGETQYF.

V usage is TRBV7-2 and J usage is TRBJ2-4; either TRBD1 or TRBD2 may fit D (5 bases each). The germline V gene has CDR1 SGHTA and CDR2 FQGNSA. The germline V and J ends were trimmed by 3 bases and 7 bases, with 16 bases remaining between them. This CDR3 has 15 residues. The CDR3 region is CASSLGDVEGNIQYF. The DNA for the CDR3 is TGTGCCAGCAGCTTGGGGGACGTTGAGGGTAACATTCAGTACTTC.

The genes are TRBV2 and TRBJ1-5; 7 nucleotides agree with TRBD1. Trimming cost V 4 bases and J 7 bases; bases outside gene matches: 16. This CDR3 is built from 17 residues. Germline values: CDR1 SNHLY, CDR2 FYNNEI. The CDR3 region has the DNA TGTGCCAGCAGTGCCGCCCTACCCGACAGGGAGAACCAGCCCCAGCATTTT. It codes for CASSAALPDRENQPQHF. Variable domain in full (rest from reference TRBV2 and TRBJ1-5): EPEVTQTPSHQVTQMGQEVILRCVPISNHLYFYWYRQILGQKVEFLVSFYNNEISEKSEIFDDQFSVERPDGSNFTLKIRSTKLEDSAMYFCASSAALPDRENQPQHFGDGTRLSIL.

Note on this clonotype: A much larger clonotype is one base distant, so this may be a read error. This chain connects TRBV29-1 to TRBJ2-6; D is ambiguous. CDR3 length equals 13 residues. The V gene's germline CDR1 is SQVTM and CDR2 ANQGSEA. CDR3 in amino acids: CSVTDSGVNVLTF. CDR3 bases: TGCAGCGTCACCGACTCTGGGGTCAACGTCCTGACTTTC. Looking up the rest from reference TRBV29-1 and TRBJ2-6 gives the full variable domain: SAVISQKPSRDICQRGTSLTIQCQVDSQVTMMFWYRQQPGQSLTLIATANQGSEATYESGFVIDKFPISRPNLTFSTLTVSNMSPEDSSIYLCSVTDSGVNVLTFGAGSRLTVL.

This clonotype was recorded a few times. The CDR3 nucleotides are TGCAGTGCTCACCTAGCGGGGGGGCCCCATGAGCAGTTCTTC. This codes for CSAHLAGGPHEQFF. The chain recombines TRBV20-1 with TRBJ2-1; 12 bases are a match to TRBD2. J gave up 8 bases and V 5 bases, and 7 bases lay outside the gene matches. This CDR3 is 14 amino acids long. In germline, CDR1 is DFQATT, CDR2 SNEGSKA (reference sequence).

Many counts were recorded for this clonotype. The chain joins TRBV20-1 to TRBJ2-5; D remains unclear. Germline CDR1 reads DFQATT; CDR2 reads SNEGSKA (reference sequence). This CDR3 is 11 amino acids long. V lost 0 bases and J lost 5, with 4 bases in between. CDR3 amino acids: CSARDYETQYF. The CDR3 DNA is TGCAGTGCTAGAGATTACGAGACCCAGTACTTC.

The CDR3 is CASSQLTSGAYNEQFF. Here the CDR3 DNA reads TGTGCCAGCAGCCAACTTACTAGCGGGGCCTACAATGAGCAGTTCTTC. J is TRBJ2-1 and V is TRBV3-1; TRBD2 matches 10 bases. V gave up 2 bases and J gave up 2 bases; unmatched junction bases: 3. The CDR3 runs to 16 residues. CDR1 is LGHDT and CDR2 is YNNKEL in the germline V gene (reference sequence).

The CDR3 loop reads CAIRPGISLDTQYF. CDR3 coding DNA: TGTGCCATCAGACCCGGGATCTCACTAGATACGCAGTATTTT. This chain joins TRBV10-3 and TRBJ2-3; possible D gene TRBD2, 5 bases. V lost 6 bases to trimming and J lost 5 bases, with 15 bases between them. This CDR3 has 14 residues. CDR1 is ENHRY, CDR2 SYGVKD, per germline.

In its sample, this clonotype was seen a few times. The chain couples TRBV2 to TRBJ1-2, with a weak D call TRBD1 (5 bases). Germline loops: CDR1 SNHLY, CDR2 FYNNEI. The CDR3 extends over 13 amino acids. The CDR3 DNA is TGTGCTCAGCAAAAAGAGGGGAACTATGGCTACACCTTC. Amino acid sequence: CAQQKEGNYGYTF.

The chain employs TRBV15 and TRBJ2-3; D unclear. The germline CDR1 and CDR2 sequences are LNHNV and YYDKDF (reference sequence). The CDR3 runs to 14 residues. V was cut by 0 bases and J by 4 bases, with 8 bases left in between. In nucleotides, the CDR3 is TGTGCCACCAGCAGAGATGTGGTTCCAGATACGCAGTATTTT. It yields the protein CATSRDVVPDTQYF.

The V call is TRBV5-5, the J call TRBJ2-5; no definite D call. Germline V gene sequence: CDR1 SGHKS, CDR2 YYEKEE (reference sequence). The V end was cut by 0 bases, the J end by 5 bases, with 8 bases between. This CDR3 is 13 amino acids long. The CDR3 is CASSLVTVETQYF. The CDR3 DNA is TGTGCCAGCAGCTTGGTTACAGTTGAGACCCAGTACTTC.

The chain links TRBV14 to TRBJ1-1, with TRBD1 identical over 8 bases. Looked up from germline, CDR1 is SGHDN and CDR2 is FVKESK. The trim removed 5 bases at V and 3 bases at J, leaving 8 bases unmatched. This CDR3 contains 15 residues. The CDR3 loop reads CASSRRTGRDTEAFF. Here the CDR3 DNA reads TGTGCCAGCAGCAGACGGACAGGGCGGGACACTGAAGCTTTCTTT.

The chain has TRBV5-5 and TRBJ2-5; 12 nucleotides align to TRBD2. The CDR3 sequence is 16 residues long. V shed 4 bases and J 0 bases; nucleotides not matched to a gene: 4. The germline V gene has CDR1 SGHKS and CDR2 YYEKEE (reference sequence). CDR3 in amino acids: CASSPGLAGNQETQYF. Written as DNA, the CDR3 is TGTGCCAGCAGCCCAGGACTAGCGGGGAACCAAGAGACCCAGTACTTC.

There are a few counts of this clonotype. The CDR3 DNA reads TGTGCCAGCAATGTCGGCTTGGGACTTGAAGAGACCCAGTACTTC. As protein: CASNVGLGLEETQYF. The chain employs TRBV12-3 or TRBV12-4 and TRBJ2-5; D is perhaps TRBD2 (6 bases). V was pared by 7 bases and J by 3 bases, with 18 bases between. The CDR3 runs 15 residues.

V usage is TRBV20-1 and J usage is TRBJ2-1, with no clear D. Germline V gene sequence: CDR1 DFQATT, CDR2 SNEGSKA (reference sequence). The CDR3 consists of 15 residues. With 0 bases removed from V and 3 bases from J, the gap between germline ends came to 12 bases. The CDR3 nucleotides read TGCAGTGCTAGAGATCGTAGCCGGAACTACAATGAGCAGTTCTTC. Its protein product is CSARDRSRNYNEQFF.